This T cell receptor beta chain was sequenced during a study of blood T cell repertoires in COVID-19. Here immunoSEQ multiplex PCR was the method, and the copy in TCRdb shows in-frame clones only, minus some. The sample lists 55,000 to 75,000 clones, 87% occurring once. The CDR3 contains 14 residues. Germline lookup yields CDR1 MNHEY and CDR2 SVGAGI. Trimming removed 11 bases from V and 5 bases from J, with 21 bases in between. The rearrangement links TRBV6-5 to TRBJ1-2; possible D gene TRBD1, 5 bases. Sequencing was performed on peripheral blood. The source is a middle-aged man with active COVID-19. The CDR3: CAGTGSRLRYGYTF. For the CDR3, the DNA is TGTGCCGGAACAGGAAGCAGGCTTCGATATGGCTACACCTTC.